Listed below are T cell receptor beta chains from one sample, sequenced in a study of T cells in Graves' hyperthyroidism and ophthalmopathy. Each CDR3 protein gets one entry after TCRdb re-called the multiplex PCR reads with MiXCR. Among more than 350,000 distinct CDR3 sequences listed, about 16% were seen once. Input material: blood. The source is a woman aged 55-69 years with Graves' ophthalmopathy. CDR3s include the opening cysteine and the closing phenylalanine or tryptophan. D genes are given only for firm matches. Rows may omit the clone size; those that give it use once, few, many or a size class.

v_gene	abundance	j_gene	d_gene	CDR3aa	CDR3nt
TRBV9	few	TRBJ1-2	TRBD1	CASDHGGTGQGYTF	TGTGCCAGCGACCACGGCGGGACAGGGCAAGGCTACACCTTC
TRBV7-2	many	TRBJ2-1	-	CASSLESGQYNEQFF	TGTGCCAGCAGCTTAGAGTCGGGGCAATACAATGAGCAGTTCTTC
TRBV28	-	TRBJ2-7	TRBD2	CASKSGRIGQYF	TGTGCCAGCAAAAGCGGGAGAATAGGGCAGTACTTC
TRBV7-6	few	TRBJ1-4	-	CASSTLTEKLFF	TGTGCCAGCAGCACCCTCACCGAAAAACTGTTTTTT
TRBV2	many	TRBJ1-1	-	CASSLYWGNTEAFF	TGTGCCAGCAGCCTATACTGGGGGAACACTGAAGCTTTCTTT
TRBV19	-	TRBJ2-1	-	CATRREAAYNEQFF	TGTGCCACGAGGAGGGAGGCCGCCTACAATGAGCAGTTCTTC
TRBV4-1	few	TRBJ2-3	TRBD2	CANSPTSGSSDTQYF	TGCGCCAACAGTCCGACTAGCGGGAGTTCAGATACGCAGTATTTT
TRBV7-9	few	TRBJ2-3	-	CASSLKSTDTQYF	TGTGCCAGCAGCTTAAAGAGCACAGATACGCAGTATTTT
TRBV2	-	TRBJ1-3	-	CAVTRNTIYF	TGTGCCGTAACAAGAAACACCATATATTTT
TRBV2	few	TRBJ2-3	-	CASRTPGTPSTDTQYF	TGTGCCAGCAGAACTCCCGGGACACCTAGCACAGATACGCAGTATTTT
TRBV28	-	TRBJ2-7	TRBD2	CASTQVLAGAGSYEQYF	TGTGCCAGCACCCAGGTGCTAGCGGGAGCTGGTTCCTACGAGCAGTACTTC
TRBV9	many	TRBJ1-1	-	CASSVALMNTEAFF	TGTGCCAGCAGCGTAGCACTGATGAACACTGAAGCTTTCTTT
TRBV20-1	-	TRBJ1-2	-	CSARKDRDGYTF	TGCAGTGCTAGAAAGGACAGAGATGGCTACACCTTC
TRBV30	many	TRBJ2-7	-	CAWSLGTPYEQYF	TGTGCCTGGAGTCTTGGGACGCCCTACGAGCAGTACTTC
TRBV5-1	-	TRBJ2-5	TRBD2	CASSILGLAESETQYF	TGCGCCAGCAGCATCCTAGGACTAGCGGAATCAGAGACCCAGTACTTC
TRBV3-1	many	TRBJ2-7	TRBD2	CASSPSGRATYEQYF	TGTGCCAGCAGCCCGAGCGGGAGGGCCACCTACGAGCAGTACTTC
TRBV20-1	-	TRBJ1-3	-	CSAQGPGNTIYF	TGCAGTGCCCAGGGTCCTGGAAACACCATATATTTT
TRBV29-1	many	TRBJ2-6	-	CSVDSGAGANVLTF	TGCAGCGTTGATTCGGGAGCTGGGGCCAACGTCCTGACTTTC
TRBV28	-	TRBJ2-4	-	CATRDTNPKNIQYF	TGTGCCACCCGCGACACAAACCCCAAAAACATTCAGTACTTC
TRBV27	few	TRBJ2-2	-	CASSRTGLANTGELFF	TGTGCCAGCAGTCGGACAGGACTAGCGAACACCGGGGAGCTGTTTTTT
TRBV18	once	TRBJ2-5	-	CASSPASGRETQYF	TGTGCCAGCTCACCAGCCAGCGGCCGAGAGACCCAGTACTTC
TRBV7-8	many	TRBJ2-6	-	CASSLGVSSGANVLTF	TGTGCCAGCAGCTTAGGTGTCAGCTCTGGGGCCAACGTCCTGACTTTC
TRBV7-9	few	TRBJ2-7	-	CASSLRVGSYEQYF	TGTGCCAGCAGCCTCAGGGTAGGGTCCTACGAGCAGTACTTC